Included here is one TCR beta chain sequence, with context. What it binds is not known. Samples came from healthy bone marrow donors. The record originates from a study of cytomegalovirus exposure and HLA in healthy donors. Whole-study findings and limits: Listed as cytomegalovirus-associated were around 160 TCR beta chains. Common viral pathogens seemed to be connected with several of the most significant clusters, according to a later analysis. In a later analysis, HLA-C alleles had the fewest associated TCRs, DRB1 alleles the most.

It was with 60 Vbeta and 13 Jbeta primers that the PCR ran. Generated by immunoSEQ multiplex PCR, the TCRdb table keeps only in-frame clones and is missing some. The table includes over 65,000 clones, 78% detected once. What was sequenced was PBMCs. The receptor comes from a man aged 35-49 years in good health and CMV-seronegative.

The CDR3 coding sequence is TGTGCCAGCAGTTCGCCGGCACTAGCGGCCACAGATACGCAGTATTTT. It specifies CASSSPALAATDTQYF. The rearrangement uses TRBV28 and TRBJ2-3; TRBD2 matches at 8 bases. Trimming removed 4 bases from V and 2 bases from J; junction bases left unmatched: 8. The length of the CDR3 is 16 residues. Germline lookup yields CDR1 MDHEN and CDR2 SYDVKM.